These 14 T cell receptor beta chains came from one sample sequenced in a study of identical twins. One entry per CDR3 protein results from TCRdb running MiXCR on the 5' RACE reads. The data show 1.5 million to 2 million distinct CDR3 sequences, about 32% seen once. Sequencing was carried out using cord blood. All receptors derive from a newborn girl in good health.

The gene calls are TRBV5-5 and TRBJ2-3; D is ambiguous. V was pared by 6 bases and J by 2 bases, with 10 bases between. The CDR3 contains 13 residues. CDR1 and CDR2 from the germline V gene are SGHKS and YYEKEE (reference sequence). The CDR3 DNA follows: TGTGCCAGCACTTTACGGGCCACAGATACGCAGTATTTT. It encodes CASTLRATDTQYF. Full variable domain (rest looked up from reference TRBV5-5 and TRBJ2-3): DAGVTQSPTHLIKTRGQQVTLRCSPISGHKSVSWYQQVLGQGPQFIFQYYEKEERGRGNFPDRFSARQFPNYSSELNVNALLLGDSALYLCASTLRATDTQYFGPGTRLTVL.

The chain couples TRBV12-3 or TRBV12-4 to TRBJ2-3, with 9 positions matching TRBD2. This CDR3 is built from 15 residues. V lost 4 bases to trimming and J lost 3 bases; unmatched junction nucleotides: 5. This chain's CDR3 is CASSSAGGPTDTQYF. The CDR3 region has the DNA TGTGCCAGCAGTTCCGCGGGGGGGCCAACAGATACGCAGTATTTT.

This clonotype was observed at least ten times. The genes are TRBV6-6 and TRBJ2-1, with D hard to call. The CDR3 is 13 amino acids. The V end lost 4 bases, the J end lost 0 bases, and 4 bases lay between the germline ends. Germline CDR1 is MNHNY and CDR2 is SVGAGI (reference sequence). The CDR3 region has the DNA TGTGCCAGCAGTTGGAGCTCCTACAATGAGCAGTTCTTC. It is translated as CASSWSSYNEQFF.

The genes are TRBV12-3 or TRBV12-4 and TRBJ2-1; D is uncertain. This CDR3 is built from 15 residues. V dropped 6 bases and J dropped 0 bases, with 12 bases sitting between them. CDR3 amino acids: CASSPSDPSYNEQFF. DNA of the CDR3: TGTGCCAGCAGCCCGTCTGACCCCTCCTACAATGAGCAGTTCTTC.

This chain's CDR3 is CASSLASGQVRPGLAVDEQFF. The DNA for the CDR3 is TGTGCCAGCAGTTTAGCCTCGGGACAAGTCCGTCCGGGACTAGCCGTTGATGAGCAGTTCTTC. The J gene is TRBJ2-1, the V gene TRBV12-3 or TRBV12-4, with 9 bases lining up with TRBD2. The CDR3 runs to 21 residues. Trimming removed 0 bases from V and 8 bases from J; junction bases left unmatched: 23.

The chain carries TRBV7-2 and TRBJ1-4; D is ambiguous. CDR3 size: 15 residues. Looked up from germline, CDR1 is SGHTA and CDR2 is FQGNSA. Trimming took 5 bases from V and 1 from J, leaving 11 bases between them. CDR3: CASSLGRITNEKLFF. The CDR3 DNA reads as TGTGCCAGCAGCCTCGGGAGGATAACTAATGAAAAACTGTTTTTT.

The chain uses TRBV12-3 or TRBV12-4 and TRBJ2-5; TRBD2 matches at 10 bases. The CDR3 has 14 amino acids. After removal of 6 bases from V and 3 bases from J, the junction contained 4 bases not matched to a gene. The DNA for the CDR3 is TGTGCCAGCAGGGTAGCGGGGGGCGAAGAGACCCAGTACTTC. Encoded protein: CASRVAGGEETQYF.

Comment on this clonotype: One junction end disagrees with the germline gene, perhaps due to a read error. This rearrangement joins TRBV3-1 to TRBJ1-2; D ambiguous. The length of the CDR3 is 14 residues. Germline V lookup: CDR1 LGHDT, CDR2 YNNKEL (reference sequence). CDR3 residues: CVSSQDTVNYGYTF. CDR3 in DNA: TGTGTCAGCAGCCAAGATACGGTGAACTATGGCTACACCTTC.

At least ten counts were recorded for this clonotype. The chain carries TRBV29-1 and TRBJ2-3; D is undetermined. CDR3 length equals 15 residues. Germline assignment: CDR1 SQVTM and CDR2 ANQGSEA. V was trimmed by 3 bases and J by 0 bases, leaving 13 bases between them. DNA of the CDR3: TGCAGCGTTGAGGGTCGTCGAGGTAGCACAGATACGCAGTATTTT. It codes for CSVEGRRGSTDTQYF.

The chain is built from TRBV20-1 and TRBJ2-7; 7 bases are a match to TRBD1. The germline V gene encodes CDR1 DFQATT and CDR2 SNEGSKA (reference sequence). V gave up 2 bases and J gave up 3 bases; unmatched junction bases: 10. The CDR3 has 15 amino acids. CDR3 amino acids: CSARPMGQGDYEQYF. As DNA, the CDR3 is TGCAGTGCTAGACCGATGGGGCAGGGGGACTACGAGCAGTACTTC.

This clonotype was observed a handful of times. The V call is TRBV20-1, the J call TRBJ2-3; TRBD1 matches 7 bases. There are 14 residues in the CDR3. Germline CDR1 DFQATT, CDR2 SNEGSKA (reference sequence). With 4 bases clipped from V and 2 bases from J, the junction kept 6 bases outside the gene matches. The CDR3 spells CSAIKQGFTDTQYF. The DNA for the CDR3 is TGCAGTGCTATTAAACAGGGGTTCACAGATACGCAGTATTTT.

The V gene is TRBV6-1, the J gene TRBJ1-1, with D tentatively TRBD1 (6 bases). Between the trimmed V and J ends, which lost 2 bases and 0 bases, there was a span of 19 bases. CDR3 size: 18 residues. Germline V CDR1 and CDR2: MNHNS, SASEGT. In nucleotides, the CDR3 is TGTGCCAGCAGTGAACTCTGGGGGCGAGGGGGAATGAACACTGAAGCTTTCTTT. Translating gives CASSELWGRGGMNTEAFF.

This rearrangement joins TRBV20-1 to TRBJ2-3; 7 bases fit TRBD2. CDR3 length: 15 amino acids. CDR1 is DFQATT and CDR2 is SNEGSKA in the germline V gene (reference sequence). With V trimmed by 5 bases and J by 0 bases, 8 bases remained unmatched. The DNA of the CDR3 is TGCAGTGCTGAAGACCTCGGGGGGAGCACAGATACGCAGTATTTT. This translates into CSAEDLGGSTDTQYF.

The CDR3 here is CASRKGDRTEETQYF. CDR3 nucleotide sequence: TGTGCCAGCAGAAAGGGGGACAGGACTGAAGAGACCCAGTACTTC. The V call is TRBV3-1, the J call TRBJ2-5, with 8 bases that match TRBD1. The CDR3 consists of 15 residues. J gave up 3 bases and V 6 bases, and 9 bases lay outside the gene matches. Germline V lookup: CDR1 LGHDT, CDR2 YNNKEL (reference sequence).